These 11 T cell receptor beta chains came from one sample sequenced in a study of OX40 agonist ivuxolimab in advanced cancers. Here immunoSEQ multiplex PCR was the method, and the copy in TCRdb shows in-frame clones only, minus some. Of 39,000 or so clones listed, 70% to 90% are singletons. This specimen was CD4+ or CD8+ T cells sorted from blood, taken in a trial of the OX40 agonist ivuxolimab. These receptor sequences come from an adult with an advanced solid tumor such as melanoma, head and neck, liver or kidney cancer.

This sequence joins TRBV5-1 and TRBJ2-1; D is ambiguous. The germline V gene has CDR1 SGHRS and CDR2 YFSETQ. The germline V and J ends were trimmed by 8 bases and 0 bases, with 12 bases remaining between them. This CDR3 has 14 residues. The CDR3 sequence: CASGTQSSYNEQFF. In DNA form, the CDR3 reads TGCGCCAGTGGAACTCAGAGCTCCTACAATGAGCAGTTCTTC.

V is TRBV5-4 and J is TRBJ1-2, with 9 positions matching TRBD1. V was clipped by 0 bases and J by 8 bases; unmatched bases: 8. The CDR3 totals 15 residues. The germline V gene encodes CDR1 SGHNT and CDR2 YYREEE (reference sequence). The CDR3 region is CASSLGSGTGMGYTF. The CDR3 DNA is TGTGCCAGCAGCTTGGGATCCGGGACAGGGATGGGCTACACCTTC.

The chain joins TRBV9 to TRBJ2-5; D gene ambiguous. The assigned J gene may be wrong: the sequence end matches TRBJ2-7 better. Germline CDR1 and CDR2: SGDLS and YYNGEE. CDR3 size: 16 residues. CDR3 amino acids: CASSVVLSPLSYEQYF. The CDR3 DNA reads as TGTGCCAGCAGCGTAGTCCTCAGTCCCCTCTCCTACGAGCAGTACTTC.

This chain links TRBV7-2 with TRBJ1-5; TRBD1 is a possible D gene (5 bases). There are 16 residues in the CDR3. The V end lost 1 base, the J end lost 2 bases, and 12 bases lay between the germline ends. Germline-derived CDR1 and CDR2 are SGHTA and FQGNSA. CDR3 amino acids: CASSLDLSTGNQPQHF. The DNA of the CDR3 is TGTGCCAGCAGCTTAGACCTCTCGACAGGCAATCAGCCCCAGCATTTT.

The chain has TRBV27 and TRBJ1-5; TRBD1 matches at 7 bases. Germline CDR1 MNHEY, CDR2 SMNVEV (reference sequence). Trimming at V came to 2 bases and at J to 6 bases, leaving 4 bases not matched to a gene. There are 14 residues in the CDR3. DNA for the CDR3: TGTGCCAGCAGTTTACGAGGGGGCAGTCAGCCCCAGCATTTT. As protein: CASSLRGGSQPQHF.

The chain couples TRBV5-4 to TRBJ2-7, with TRBD1 identical over 8 bases. Germline lookup yields CDR1 SGHNT and CDR2 YYREEE (reference sequence). CDR3 length equals 15 residues. The V and J ends lost 0 bases and 2 bases, in that order; junction bases with no gene match: 4. The chain's CDR3 is CASSLAAGGAYEQYF. For the CDR3, the DNA is TGTGCCAGCAGCTTGGCCGCAGGGGGCGCCTACGAGCAGTACTTC.

The V and J genes are TRBV9 and TRBJ1-4, with no clear D. Germline-derived CDR1 and CDR2 are SGDLS and YYNGEE. V was pared by 0 bases and J by 8 bases, with 14 bases between. This CDR3 is 15 amino acids long. CDR3 sequence: CASSVAPGPREKLFF. CDR3 nucleotide sequence: TGTGCCAGCAGCGTAGCACCGGGTCCGAGGGAAAAACTGTTTTTT.

The chain employs TRBV2 and TRBJ2-2; D is unresolved. From germline, CDR1 is SNHLY and CDR2 FYNNEI. The CDR3 length is 12 residues. Trimming shortened V by 6 bases and J by 6 bases, and 8 bases separated the two germline ends. The CDR3 region has the DNA TGTGCCAGCAGGACCGGGTCCGGGGAGCTGTTTTTT. Encoded protein: CASRTGSGELFF.

The chain is built from TRBV30 and TRBJ2-3, with a tentative D call TRBD2 (6 bases). Germline assignment: CDR1 GTSNPN and CDR2 SVGIG (reference sequence). The CDR3 totals 16 residues. The V gene lost 0 bases and the J gene lost 1 base, with 14 bases spanning the gap. The CDR3 here is CAWSVRGSRGTDTQYF. The CDR3 DNA reads as TGTGCCTGGAGTGTACGGGGGTCTCGAGGCACAGATACGCAGTATTTT. Based on the CDR3 plus reference TRBV30 and TRBJ2-3, the full variable domain is SQTIHQWPATLVQPVGSPLSLECTVEGTSNPNLYWYRQAAGRGLQLLFYSVGIGQISSEVPQNLSASRPQDRQFILSSKKLLLSDSGFYLCAWSVRGSRGTDTQYFGPGTRLTVL.

This clone has a handful of counts. CDR3 amino acids: CASSEWGTYGYTF. The CDR3 DNA follows: TGTGCCAGCAGTGAGTGGGGAACCTATGGCTACACCTTC. The rearrangement links TRBV6-1 to TRBJ1-2, with D unclear. Germline CDR1 is MNHNS and CDR2 is SASEGT. V dropped 3 bases and J dropped 4 bases, with 9 bases sitting between them. This CDR3 region has 13 residues.

V is TRBV7-2 and J is TRBJ2-5; TRBD2 is a possible D gene (7 bases). Germline V gene sequence: CDR1 SGHTA, CDR2 FQGNSA. The V end lost 5 bases, the J end lost 3 bases, and 13 bases lay between the germline ends. CDR3 length equals 14 residues. CDR3 nucleotide sequence: TGTGCCAGCAGCCGAGCGGGACAAAAAGAGACCCAGTACTTC. This codes for CASSRAGQKETQYF.